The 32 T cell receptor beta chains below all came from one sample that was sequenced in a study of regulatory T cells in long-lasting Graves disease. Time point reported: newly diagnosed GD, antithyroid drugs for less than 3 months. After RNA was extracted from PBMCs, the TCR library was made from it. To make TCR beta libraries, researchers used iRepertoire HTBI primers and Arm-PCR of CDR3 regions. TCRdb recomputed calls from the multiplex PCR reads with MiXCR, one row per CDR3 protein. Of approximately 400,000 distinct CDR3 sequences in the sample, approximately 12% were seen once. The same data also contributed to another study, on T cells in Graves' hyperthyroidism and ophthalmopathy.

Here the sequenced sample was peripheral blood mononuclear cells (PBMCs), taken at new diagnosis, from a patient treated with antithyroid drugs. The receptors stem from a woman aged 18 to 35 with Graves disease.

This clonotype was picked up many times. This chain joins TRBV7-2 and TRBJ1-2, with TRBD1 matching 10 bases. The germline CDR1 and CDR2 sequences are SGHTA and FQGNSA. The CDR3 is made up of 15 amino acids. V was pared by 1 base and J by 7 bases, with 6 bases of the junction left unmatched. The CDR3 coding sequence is TGTGCCAGCAGCTTAGAGACAGGGGGCGCAGGTGGCTACACCTTC. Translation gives CASSLETGGAGGYTF.

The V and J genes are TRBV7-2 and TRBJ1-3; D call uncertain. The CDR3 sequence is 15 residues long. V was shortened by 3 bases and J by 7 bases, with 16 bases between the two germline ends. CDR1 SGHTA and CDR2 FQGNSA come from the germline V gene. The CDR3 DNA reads TGTGCCAGCAGCTTGATGGCTTTCGAGAGGAACACCATATATTTT. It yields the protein CASSLMAFERNTIYF.

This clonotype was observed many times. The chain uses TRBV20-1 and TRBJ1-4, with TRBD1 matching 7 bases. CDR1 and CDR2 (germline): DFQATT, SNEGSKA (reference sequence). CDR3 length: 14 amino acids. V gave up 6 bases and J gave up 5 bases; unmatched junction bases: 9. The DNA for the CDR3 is TGCAGTGCCTCCCGGGACAGCCGAAATGAAAAACTGTTTTTT. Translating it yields CSASRDSRNEKLFF.

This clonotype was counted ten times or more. The CDR3 sequence is CSASKGMYQPQHF. The DNA for the CDR3 is TGCAGTGCTAGTAAGGGGATGTATCAGCCCCAGCATTTT. The genes are TRBV20-1 and TRBJ1-5; D is perhaps TRBD1 (5 bases). In germline, CDR1 is DFQATT, CDR2 SNEGSKA (reference sequence). Trimming stripped 3 bases from V and 5 bases from J, with 11 bases between. The length of the CDR3 is 13 residues.

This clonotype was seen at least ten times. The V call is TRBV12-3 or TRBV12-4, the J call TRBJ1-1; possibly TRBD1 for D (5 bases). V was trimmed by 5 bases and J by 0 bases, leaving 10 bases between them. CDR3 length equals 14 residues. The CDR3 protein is CASSHGTLNTEAFF. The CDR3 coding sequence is TGTGCCAGCAGTCACGGGACTTTGAACACTGAAGCTTTCTTT.

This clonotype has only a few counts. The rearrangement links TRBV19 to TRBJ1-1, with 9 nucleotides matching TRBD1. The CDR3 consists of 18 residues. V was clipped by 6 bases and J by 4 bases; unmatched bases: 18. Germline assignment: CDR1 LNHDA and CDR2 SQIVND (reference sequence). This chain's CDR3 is CASRRFGDRAWGATEAFF. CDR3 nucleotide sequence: TGTGCCAGTAGGAGGTTCGGGGACAGGGCTTGGGGGGCCACTGAAGCTTTCTTT. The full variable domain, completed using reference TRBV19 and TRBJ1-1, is DGGITQSPKYLFRKEGQNVTLSCEQNLNHDAMYWYRQDPGQGLRLIYYSQIVNDFQKGDIAEGYSVSREKKESFPLTVTSAQKNPTAFYLCASRRFGDRAWGATEAFFGQGTRLTVV.

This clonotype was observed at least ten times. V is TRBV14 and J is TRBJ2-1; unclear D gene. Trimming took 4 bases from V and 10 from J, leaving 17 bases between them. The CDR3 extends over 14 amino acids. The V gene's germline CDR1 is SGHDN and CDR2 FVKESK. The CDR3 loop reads CASSLGGGVSEQFF. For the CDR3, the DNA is TGTGCCAGCAGCCTAGGTGGTGGGGTTAGCGAGCAGTTCTTC.

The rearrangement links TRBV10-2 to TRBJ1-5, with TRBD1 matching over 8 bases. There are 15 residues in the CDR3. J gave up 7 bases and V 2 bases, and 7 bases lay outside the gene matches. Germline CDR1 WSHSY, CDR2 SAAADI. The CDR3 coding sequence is TGCGCCAGCAGTGAGGTGGGGGCAGGGGGCCAGCCCCAGCATTTT. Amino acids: CASSEVGAGGQPQHF.

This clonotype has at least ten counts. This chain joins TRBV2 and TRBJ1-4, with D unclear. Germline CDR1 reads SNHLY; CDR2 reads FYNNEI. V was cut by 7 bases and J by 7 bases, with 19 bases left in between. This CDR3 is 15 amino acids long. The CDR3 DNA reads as TGTGCCAGCACCCCCTTAGGGTACTCAGGTGAAAAACTGTTTTTT. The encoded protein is CASTPLGYSGEKLFF.

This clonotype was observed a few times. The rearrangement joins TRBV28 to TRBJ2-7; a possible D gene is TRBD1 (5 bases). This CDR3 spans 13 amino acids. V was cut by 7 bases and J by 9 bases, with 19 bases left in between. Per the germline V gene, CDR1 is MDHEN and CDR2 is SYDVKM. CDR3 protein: CASTDLQGMGQYF. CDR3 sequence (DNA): TGTGCCAGCACCGATCTTCAGGGTATGGGGCAGTACTTC.

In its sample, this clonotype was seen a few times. DNA for the CDR3: TGCGCCAGCAGCCTTCTCCAGGGAGCTAACTATGGCTACACCTTC. Its translation: CASSLLQGANYGYTF. The chain joins TRBV4-3 to TRBJ1-2; D possibly corresponds to TRBD1 (5 bases). The V and J ends lost 4 bases and 0 bases respectively, with 12 bases between them. Germline CDR1 reads LGHNA; CDR2 reads YSLEER. The CDR3 length is 15 residues.

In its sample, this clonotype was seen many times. As DNA, the CDR3 is TGTGCCAGCAGCTATAACAGGGGGCGTCAGCCCCAGCATTTT. It yields the protein CASSYNRGRQPQHF. The chain uses TRBV6-2 or TRBV6-3 and TRBJ1-5, with TRBD1 matching 9 bases. V trimming: 6 bases; J trimming: 6 bases; junction bases outside the gene matches: 6. This CDR3 spans 14 amino acids. CDR1 and CDR2 from the germline V gene are MNHEY and SVGEGT.

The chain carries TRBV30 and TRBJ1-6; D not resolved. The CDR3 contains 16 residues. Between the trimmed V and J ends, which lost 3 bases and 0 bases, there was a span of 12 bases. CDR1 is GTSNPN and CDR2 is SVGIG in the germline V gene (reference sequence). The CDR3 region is CAWRDVGVSYNSPLHF. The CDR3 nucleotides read TGTGCCTGGAGAGATGTCGGTGTCTCCTATAATTCACCCCTCCACTTT.

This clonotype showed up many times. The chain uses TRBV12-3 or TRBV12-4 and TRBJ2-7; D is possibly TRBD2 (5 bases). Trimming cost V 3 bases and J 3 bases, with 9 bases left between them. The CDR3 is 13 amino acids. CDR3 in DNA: TGTGCCAGCAGTTTGACTACTTTCTACGAGCAGTACTTC. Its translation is CASSLTTFYEQYF.

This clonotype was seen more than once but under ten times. The CDR3 reads CASSQDAGYAAKNIQYF. The CDR3 DNA is TGCGCCAGCAGCCAAGACGCGGGGTACGCGGCCAAAAACATTCAGTACTTC. The V gene is TRBV4-1, the J gene TRBJ2-4, with D perhaps TRBD2 (6 bases). Germline V gene lookup returns CDR1 MGHRA and CDR2 YSYEKL. This CDR3 has 17 amino acids. The V gene lost 0 bases and the J gene lost 1 base, with 13 bases spanning the gap.

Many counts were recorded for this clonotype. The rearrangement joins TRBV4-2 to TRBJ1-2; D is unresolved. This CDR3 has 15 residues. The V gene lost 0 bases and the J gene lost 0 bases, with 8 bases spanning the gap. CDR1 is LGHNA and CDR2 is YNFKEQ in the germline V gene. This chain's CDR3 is CASSQDGQANYGYTF. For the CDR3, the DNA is TGTGCCAGCAGCCAAGATGGGCAGGCTAACTATGGCTACACCTTC.

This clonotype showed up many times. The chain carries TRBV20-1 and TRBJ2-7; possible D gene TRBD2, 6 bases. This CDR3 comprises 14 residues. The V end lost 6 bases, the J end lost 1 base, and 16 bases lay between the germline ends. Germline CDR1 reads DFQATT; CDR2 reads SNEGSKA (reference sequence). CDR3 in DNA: TGCAGTGCCGGGTTGGGGGGTCGATCCTACGAGCAGTACTTC. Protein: CSAGLGGRSYEQYF.

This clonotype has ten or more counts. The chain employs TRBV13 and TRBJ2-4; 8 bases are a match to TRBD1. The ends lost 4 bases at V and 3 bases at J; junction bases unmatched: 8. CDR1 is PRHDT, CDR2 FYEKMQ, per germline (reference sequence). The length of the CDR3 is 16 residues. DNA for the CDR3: TGTGCCAGCAGCTCGGTGGACAGGGCGGACAAAAACATTCAGTACTTC. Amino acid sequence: CASSSVDRADKNIQYF. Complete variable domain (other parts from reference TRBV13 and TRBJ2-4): AAGVIQSPRHLIKEKRETATLKCYPIPRHDTVYWYQQGPGQDPQFLISFYEKMQSDKGSIPDRFSAQQFSDYHSELNMSSLELGDSALYFCASSSVDRADKNIQYFGAGTRLSVL.

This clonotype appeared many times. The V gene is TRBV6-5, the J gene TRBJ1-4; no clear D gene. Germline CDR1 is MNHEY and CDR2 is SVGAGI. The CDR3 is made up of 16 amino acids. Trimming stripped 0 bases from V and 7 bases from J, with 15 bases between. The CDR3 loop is CASSYSIHSVGEKLFF. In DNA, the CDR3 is TGTGCCAGCAGTTACTCGATCCATTCGGTGGGTGAAAAACTGTTTTTT.

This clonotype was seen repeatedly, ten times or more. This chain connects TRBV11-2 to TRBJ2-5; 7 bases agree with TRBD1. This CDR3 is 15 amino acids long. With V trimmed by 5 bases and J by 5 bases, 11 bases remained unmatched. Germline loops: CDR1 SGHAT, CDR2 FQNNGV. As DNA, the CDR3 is TGTGCCAGCAGCCCTCGCTCACAGGGGTGGGAGACCCAGTACTTC. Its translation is CASSPRSQGWETQYF.

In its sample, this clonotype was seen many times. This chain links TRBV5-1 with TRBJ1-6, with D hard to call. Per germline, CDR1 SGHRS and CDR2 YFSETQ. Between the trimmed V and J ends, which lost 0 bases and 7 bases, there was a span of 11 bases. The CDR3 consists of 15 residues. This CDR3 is CASSLEARWNSPLHF. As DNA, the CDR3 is TGCGCCAGCAGCTTGGAGGCCAGGTGGAATTCACCCCTCCACTTT. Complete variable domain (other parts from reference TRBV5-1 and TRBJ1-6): KAGVTQTPRYLIKTRGQQVTLSCSPISGHRSVSWYQQTPGQGLQFLFEYFSETQRNKGNFPGRFSGRQFSNSRSEMNVSTLELGDSALYLCASSLEARWNSPLHFGNGTRLTVT.

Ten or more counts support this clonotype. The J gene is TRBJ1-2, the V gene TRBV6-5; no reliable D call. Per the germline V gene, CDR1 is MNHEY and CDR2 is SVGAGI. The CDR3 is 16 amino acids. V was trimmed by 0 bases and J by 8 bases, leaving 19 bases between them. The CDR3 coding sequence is TGTGCCAGCAGTTACTCCGGAGGCAGGATCAGGCTAGGCTACACCTTC. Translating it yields CASSYSGGRIRLGYTF.

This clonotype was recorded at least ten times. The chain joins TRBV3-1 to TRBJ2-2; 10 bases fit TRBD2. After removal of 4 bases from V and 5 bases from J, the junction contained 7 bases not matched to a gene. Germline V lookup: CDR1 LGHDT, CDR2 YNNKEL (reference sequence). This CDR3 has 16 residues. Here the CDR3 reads CASSPLAGEATGELFF. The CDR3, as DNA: TGTGCCAGCAGCCCTCTAGCGGGAGAGGCGACCGGGGAGCTGTTTTTT.

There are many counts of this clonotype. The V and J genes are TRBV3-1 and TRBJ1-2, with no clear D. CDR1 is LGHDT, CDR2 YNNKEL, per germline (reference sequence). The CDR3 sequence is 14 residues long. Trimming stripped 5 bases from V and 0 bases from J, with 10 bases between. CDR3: CASSDYTTNYGYTF. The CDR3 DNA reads TGTGCCAGCAGCGATTATACTACTAACTATGGCTACACCTTC.

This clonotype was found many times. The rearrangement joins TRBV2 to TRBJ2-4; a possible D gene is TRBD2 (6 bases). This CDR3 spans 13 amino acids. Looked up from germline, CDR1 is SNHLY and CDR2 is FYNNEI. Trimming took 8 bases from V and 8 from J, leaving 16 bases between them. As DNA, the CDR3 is TGTGCCAGCCGCCGGGACTCCCGAGACATTCAGTACTTC. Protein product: CASRRDSRDIQYF.

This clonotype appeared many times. The CDR3 region is CATSSPLLPGELFF. The CDR3 DNA reads TGTGCCACCAGTTCCCCTTTACTCCCCGGGGAGCTGTTTTTT. The chain is built from TRBV24-1 and TRBJ2-2; D remains unclear. This CDR3 spans 14 amino acids. Trimming pared 6 bases from V and 6 bases from J, leaving 13 bases between. Germline CDR1 reads KGHDR; CDR2 reads SFDVKD.

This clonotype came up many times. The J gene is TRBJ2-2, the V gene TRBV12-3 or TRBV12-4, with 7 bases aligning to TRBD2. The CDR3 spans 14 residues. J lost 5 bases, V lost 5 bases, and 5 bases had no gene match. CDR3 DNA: TGTGCCAGCAGTACCGAACTAGCGACCGGGGAGCTGTTTTTT. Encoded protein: CASSTELATGELFF.

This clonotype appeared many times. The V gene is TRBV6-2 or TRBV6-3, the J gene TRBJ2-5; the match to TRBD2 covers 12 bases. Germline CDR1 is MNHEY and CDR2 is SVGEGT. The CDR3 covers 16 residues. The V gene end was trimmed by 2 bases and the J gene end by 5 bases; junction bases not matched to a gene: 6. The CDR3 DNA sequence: TGTGCCAGCAGTTACGGGGGGCTAGCGGGAGGGGAGACCCAGTACTTC. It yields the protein CASSYGGLAGGETQYF.

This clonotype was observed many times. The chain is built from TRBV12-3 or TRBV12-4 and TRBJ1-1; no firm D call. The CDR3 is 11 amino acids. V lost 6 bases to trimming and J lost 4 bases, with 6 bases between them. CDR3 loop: CASSYLTEAFF. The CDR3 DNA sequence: TGTGCCAGCAGCTATCTCACTGAAGCTTTCTTT.

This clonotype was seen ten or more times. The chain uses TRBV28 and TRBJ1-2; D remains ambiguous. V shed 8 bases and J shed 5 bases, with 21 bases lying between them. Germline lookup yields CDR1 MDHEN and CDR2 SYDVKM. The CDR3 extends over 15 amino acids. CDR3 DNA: TGTGCCAGCGAAACGGCTAGTCCAAATGGGTATGGCTACACCTTC. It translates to CASETASPNGYGYTF.

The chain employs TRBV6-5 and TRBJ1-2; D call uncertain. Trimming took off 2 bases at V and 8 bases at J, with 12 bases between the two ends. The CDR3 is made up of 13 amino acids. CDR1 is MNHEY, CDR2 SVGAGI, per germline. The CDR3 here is CASSYDGWGGYTF. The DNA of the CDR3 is TGTGCCAGCAGTTACGATGGGTGGGGAGGCTACACCTTC.

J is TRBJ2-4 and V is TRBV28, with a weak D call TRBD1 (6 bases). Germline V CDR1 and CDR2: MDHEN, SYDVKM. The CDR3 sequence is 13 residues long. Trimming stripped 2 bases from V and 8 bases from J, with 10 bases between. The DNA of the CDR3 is TGTGCCAGCAGTTTACCCCCAGGGGACATTCAGTACTTC. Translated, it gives CASSLPPGDIQYF.